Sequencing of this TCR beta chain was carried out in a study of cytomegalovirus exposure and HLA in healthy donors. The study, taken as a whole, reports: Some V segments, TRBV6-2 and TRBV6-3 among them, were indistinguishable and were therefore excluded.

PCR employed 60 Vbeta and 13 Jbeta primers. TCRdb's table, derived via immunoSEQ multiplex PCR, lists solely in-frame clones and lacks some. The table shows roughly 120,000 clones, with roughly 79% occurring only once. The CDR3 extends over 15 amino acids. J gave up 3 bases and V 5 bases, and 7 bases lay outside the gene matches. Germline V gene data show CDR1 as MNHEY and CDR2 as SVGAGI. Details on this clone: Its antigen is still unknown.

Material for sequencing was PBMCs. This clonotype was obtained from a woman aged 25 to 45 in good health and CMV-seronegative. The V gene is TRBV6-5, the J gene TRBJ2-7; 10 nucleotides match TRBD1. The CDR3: CASSTWGQGSYEQYF. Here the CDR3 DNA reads TGTGCCAGCAGTACGTGGGGACAGGGGAGCTACGAGCAGTACTTC.